Sequencing of this TCR beta chain was carried out in a study of T cells after somatic rescue of genetic block. Only in-frame clones appear in the TCRdb table, and some are missing; sequencing was by immunoSEQ multiplex PCR. The sample consists of tens of thousands of clones, roughly nine tenths of them appearing once. Per the germline V gene, CDR1 is LNHDA and CDR2 is SQIVND (reference sequence). The V and J ends lost 3 bases and 4 bases respectively, with 9 bases between them. This CDR3 has 13 residues. The sequence derives from a man aged 40-49 years. Sequenced: peripheral blood mononuclear cells (PBMCs). The V gene is TRBV19, the J gene TRBJ1-2; unclear D gene. CDR3 protein: CASSMGSLYGYTF. For the CDR3, the DNA is TGTGCCAGTAGTATGGGCAGTCTCTATGGCTACACCTTC.